This TCR beta chain was obtained from a study of blood T cell repertoires in COVID-19. TCRdb keeps only in-frame clones here, not all; method: immunoSEQ multiplex PCR. Here the sample spans some 200,000 clones, over 75% being singletons. Germline assignment: CDR1 LGHNA and CDR2 YNFKEQ. CDR3 length equals 15 residues. V lost 1 base to trimming and J lost 6 bases; unmatched junction nucleotides: 6. The chain carries TRBV4-2 and TRBJ1-5; the match to TRBD1 covers 7 bases. The clonotype originates from a man in his forties or fifties with acute or convalescent COVID-19. Sequencing was performed on peripheral blood. CDR3 sequence reads: CASSQGAAGGQPQHF. As DNA, the CDR3 is TGTGCCAGCAGCCAAGGGGCCGCAGGGGGTCAGCCCCAGCATTTT.